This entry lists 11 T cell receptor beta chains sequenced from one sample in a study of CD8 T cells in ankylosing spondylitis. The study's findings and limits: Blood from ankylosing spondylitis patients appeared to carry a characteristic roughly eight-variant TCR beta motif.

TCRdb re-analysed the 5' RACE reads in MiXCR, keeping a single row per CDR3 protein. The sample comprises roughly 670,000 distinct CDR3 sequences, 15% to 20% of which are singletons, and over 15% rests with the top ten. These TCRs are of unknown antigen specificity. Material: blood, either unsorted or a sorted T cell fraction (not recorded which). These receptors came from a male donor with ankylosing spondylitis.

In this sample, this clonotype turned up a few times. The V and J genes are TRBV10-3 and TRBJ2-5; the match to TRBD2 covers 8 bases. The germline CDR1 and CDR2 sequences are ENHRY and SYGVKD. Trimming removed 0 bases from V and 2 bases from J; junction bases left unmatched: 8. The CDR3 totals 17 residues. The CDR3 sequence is CAISESLVAGIQETQYF. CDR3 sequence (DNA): TGTGCCATCAGTGAGTCGTTAGTAGCGGGGATACAAGAGACCCAGTACTTC.

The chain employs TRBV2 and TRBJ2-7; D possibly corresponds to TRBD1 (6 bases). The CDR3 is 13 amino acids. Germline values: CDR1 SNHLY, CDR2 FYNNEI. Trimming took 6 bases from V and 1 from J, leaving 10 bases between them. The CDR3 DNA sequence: TGTGCCAGCAGGTACAGGGCGTCCTACGAGCAGTACTTC. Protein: CASRYRASYEQYF. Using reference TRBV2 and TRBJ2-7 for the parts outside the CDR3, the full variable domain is EPEVTQTPSHQVTQMGQEVILRCVPISNHLYFYWYRQILGQKVEFLVSFYNNEISEKSEIFDDQFSVERPDGSNFTLKIRSTKLEDSAMYFCASRYRASYEQYFGPGTRLTVT.

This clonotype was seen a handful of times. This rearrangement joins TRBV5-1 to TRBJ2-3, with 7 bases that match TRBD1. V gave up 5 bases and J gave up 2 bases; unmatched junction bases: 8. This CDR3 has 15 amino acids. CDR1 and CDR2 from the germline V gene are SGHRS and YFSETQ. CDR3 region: CASRHRGLDTDTQYF. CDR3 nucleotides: TGCGCCAGCAGGCACAGGGGTCTTGACACAGATACGCAGTATTTT.

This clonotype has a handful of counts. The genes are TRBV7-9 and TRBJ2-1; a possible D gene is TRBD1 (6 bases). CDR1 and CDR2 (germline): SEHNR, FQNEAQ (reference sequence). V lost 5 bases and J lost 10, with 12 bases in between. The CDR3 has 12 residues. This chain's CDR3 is CASSKPGHEQFF. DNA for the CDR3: TGTGCCAGCAGCAAGCCGGGACACGAGCAGTTCTTC. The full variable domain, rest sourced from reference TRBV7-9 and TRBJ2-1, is DTGVSQNPRHKITKRGQNVTFRCDPISEHNRLYWYRQTLGQGPEFLTYFQNEAQLEKSRLLSDRFSAERPKGSFSTLEIQRTEQGDSAMYLCASSKPGHEQFFGPGTRLTVL.

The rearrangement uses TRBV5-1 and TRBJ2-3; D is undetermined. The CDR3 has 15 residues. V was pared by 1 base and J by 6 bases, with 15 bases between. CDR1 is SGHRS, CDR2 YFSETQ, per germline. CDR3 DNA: TGCGCCAGCAGCTTGATTCATCCCCTACTGGATACGCAGTATTTT. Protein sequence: CASSLIHPLLDTQYF. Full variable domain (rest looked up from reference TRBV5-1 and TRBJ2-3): KAGVTQTPRYLIKTRGQQVTLSCSPISGHRSVSWYQQTPGQGLQFLFEYFSETQRNKGNFPGRFSGRQFSNSRSEMNVSTLELGDSALYLCASSLIHPLLDTQYFGPGTRLTVL.

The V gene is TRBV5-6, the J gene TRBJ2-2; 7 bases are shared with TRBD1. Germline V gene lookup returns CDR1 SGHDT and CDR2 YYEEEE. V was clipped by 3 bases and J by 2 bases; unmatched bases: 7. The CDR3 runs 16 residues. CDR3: CASSSPGQPNTGELFF. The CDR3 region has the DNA TGTGCCAGCAGCTCCCCGGGACAGCCAAACACCGGGGAGCTGTTTTTT.

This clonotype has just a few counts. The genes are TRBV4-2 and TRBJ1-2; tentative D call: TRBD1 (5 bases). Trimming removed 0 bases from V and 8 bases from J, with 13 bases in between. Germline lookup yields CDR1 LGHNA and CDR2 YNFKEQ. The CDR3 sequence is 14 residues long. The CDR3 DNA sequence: TGTGCCAGCAGCCAAGACGCAGGGTTAAGGGGCTACACCTTC. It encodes CASSQDAGLRGYTF.

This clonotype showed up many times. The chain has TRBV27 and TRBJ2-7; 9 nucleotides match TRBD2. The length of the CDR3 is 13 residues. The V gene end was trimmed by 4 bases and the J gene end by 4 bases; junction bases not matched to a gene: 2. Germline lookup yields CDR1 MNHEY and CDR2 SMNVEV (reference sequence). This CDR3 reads CASSSGLAYEQYF. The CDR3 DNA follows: TGTGCCAGCAGTTCGGGACTAGCTTACGAGCAGTACTTC.

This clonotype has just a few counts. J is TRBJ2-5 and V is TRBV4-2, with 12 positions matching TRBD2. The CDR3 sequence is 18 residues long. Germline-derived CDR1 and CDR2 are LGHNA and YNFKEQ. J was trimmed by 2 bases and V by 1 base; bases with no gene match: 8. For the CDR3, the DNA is TGTGCCAGCAGCCAAGTGGAACTAGCGGGAGGAGGACAAGAGACCCAGTACTTC. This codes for CASSQVELAGGGQETQYF.

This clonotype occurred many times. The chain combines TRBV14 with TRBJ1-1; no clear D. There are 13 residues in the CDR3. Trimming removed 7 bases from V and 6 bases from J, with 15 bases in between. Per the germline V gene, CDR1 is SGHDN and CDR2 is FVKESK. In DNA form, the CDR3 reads TGTGCCAGCACCTCGCAGCTGGGTTCTGAAGCTTTCTTT. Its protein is CASTSQLGSEAFF.

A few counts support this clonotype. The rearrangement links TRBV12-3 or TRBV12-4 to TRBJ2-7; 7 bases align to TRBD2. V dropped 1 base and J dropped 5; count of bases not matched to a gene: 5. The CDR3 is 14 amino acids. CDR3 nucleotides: TGTGCCAGCAGTTTAGAGCGGGGCAGGGACGAGCAGTACTTC. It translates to CASSLERGRDEQYF.